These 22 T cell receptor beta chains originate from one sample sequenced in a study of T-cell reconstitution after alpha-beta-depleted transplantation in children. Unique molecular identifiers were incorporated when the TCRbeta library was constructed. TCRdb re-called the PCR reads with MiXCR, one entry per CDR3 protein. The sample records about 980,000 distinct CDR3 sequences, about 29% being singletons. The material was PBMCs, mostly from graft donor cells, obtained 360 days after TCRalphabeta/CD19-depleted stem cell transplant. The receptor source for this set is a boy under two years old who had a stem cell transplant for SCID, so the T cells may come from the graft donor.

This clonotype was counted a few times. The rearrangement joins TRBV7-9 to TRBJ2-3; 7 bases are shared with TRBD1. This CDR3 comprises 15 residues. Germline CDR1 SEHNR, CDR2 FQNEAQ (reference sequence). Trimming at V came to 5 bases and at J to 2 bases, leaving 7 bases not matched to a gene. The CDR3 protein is CASSKNRGATDTQYF. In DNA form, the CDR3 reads TGTGCCAGCAGCAAAAACAGGGGAGCCACAGATACGCAGTATTTT.

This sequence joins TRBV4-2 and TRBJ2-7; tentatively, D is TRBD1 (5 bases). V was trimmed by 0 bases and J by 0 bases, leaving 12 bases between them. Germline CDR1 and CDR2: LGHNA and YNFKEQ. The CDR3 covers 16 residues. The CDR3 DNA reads TGTGCCAGCAGCCAAGAGTCCGGCAGGGTCTCCTACGAGCAGTACTTC. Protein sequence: CASSQESGRVSYEQYF.

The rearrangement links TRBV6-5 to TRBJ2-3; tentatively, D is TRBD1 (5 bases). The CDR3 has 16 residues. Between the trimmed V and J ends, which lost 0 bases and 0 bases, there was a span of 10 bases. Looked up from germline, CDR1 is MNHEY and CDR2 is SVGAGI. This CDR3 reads CASSYSGRASTDTQYF. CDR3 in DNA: TGTGCCAGCAGTTACTCGGGCAGGGCGAGCACAGATACGCAGTATTTT.

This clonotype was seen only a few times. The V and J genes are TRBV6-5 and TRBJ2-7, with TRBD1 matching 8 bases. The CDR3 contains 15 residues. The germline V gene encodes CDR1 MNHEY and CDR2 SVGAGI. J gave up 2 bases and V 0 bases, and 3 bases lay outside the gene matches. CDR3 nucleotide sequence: TGTGCCAGCAGTTACTCAAGGACAGGGCCCTACGAGCAGTACTTC. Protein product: CASSYSRTGPYEQYF.

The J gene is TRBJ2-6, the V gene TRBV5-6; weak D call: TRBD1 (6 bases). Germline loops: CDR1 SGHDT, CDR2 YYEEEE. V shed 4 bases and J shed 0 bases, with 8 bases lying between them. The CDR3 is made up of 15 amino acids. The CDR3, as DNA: TGTGCCAGCAGCCGACAGGACTCTGGGGCCAACGTCCTGACTTTC. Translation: CASSRQDSGANVLTF.

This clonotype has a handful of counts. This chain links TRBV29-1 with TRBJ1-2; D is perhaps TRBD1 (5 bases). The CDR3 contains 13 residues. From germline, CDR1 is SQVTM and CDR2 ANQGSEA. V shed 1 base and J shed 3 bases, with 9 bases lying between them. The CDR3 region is CSVEVGTDYGYTF. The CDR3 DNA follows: TGCAGCGTTGAAGTTGGGACTGACTATGGCTACACCTTC.

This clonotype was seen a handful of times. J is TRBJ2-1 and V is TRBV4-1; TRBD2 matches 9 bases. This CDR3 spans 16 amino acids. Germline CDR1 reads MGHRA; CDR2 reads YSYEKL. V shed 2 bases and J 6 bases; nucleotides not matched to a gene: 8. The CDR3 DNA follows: TGCGCCAGCAGCCAATTTTTCGGACTAGCGTTCAATGAGCAGTTCTTC. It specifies CASSQFFGLAFNEQFF.

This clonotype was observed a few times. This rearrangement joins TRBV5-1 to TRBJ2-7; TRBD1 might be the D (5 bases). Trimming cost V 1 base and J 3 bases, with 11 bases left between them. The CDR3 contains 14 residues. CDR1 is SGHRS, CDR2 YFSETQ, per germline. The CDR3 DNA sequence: TGCGCCAGCAGCTTGACGGCGACAGACTACGAGCAGTACTTC. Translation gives CASSLTATDYEQYF.

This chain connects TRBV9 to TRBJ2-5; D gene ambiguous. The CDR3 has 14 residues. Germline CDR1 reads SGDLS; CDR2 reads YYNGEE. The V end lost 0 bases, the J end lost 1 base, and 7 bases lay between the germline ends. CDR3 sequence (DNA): TGTGCCAGCAGCGTAGACCCTATCCAAGAGACCCAGTACTTC. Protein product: CASSVDPIQETQYF.

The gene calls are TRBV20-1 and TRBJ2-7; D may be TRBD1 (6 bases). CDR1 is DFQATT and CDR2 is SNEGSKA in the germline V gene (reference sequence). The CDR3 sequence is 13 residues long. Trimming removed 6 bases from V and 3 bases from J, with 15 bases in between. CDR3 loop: CSASGQFGYEQYF. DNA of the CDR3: TGCAGTGCCAGCGGACAGTTTGGCTACGAGCAGTACTTC.

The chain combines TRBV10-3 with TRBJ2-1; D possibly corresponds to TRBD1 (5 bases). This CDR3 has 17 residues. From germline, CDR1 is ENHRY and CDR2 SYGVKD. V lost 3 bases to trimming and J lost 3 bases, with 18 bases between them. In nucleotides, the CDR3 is TGTGCCATCAGTGATCCGACTCGACAGATCCTCTACAATGAGCAGTTCTTC. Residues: CAISDPTRQILYNEQFF.

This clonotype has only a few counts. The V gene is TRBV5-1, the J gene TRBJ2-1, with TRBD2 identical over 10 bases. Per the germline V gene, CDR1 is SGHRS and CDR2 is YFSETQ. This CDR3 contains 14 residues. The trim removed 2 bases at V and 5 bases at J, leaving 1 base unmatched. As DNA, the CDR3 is TGCGCCAGCAGCTTTACTAGCGGGGACAATGAGCAGTTCTTC. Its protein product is CASSFTSGDNEQFF.

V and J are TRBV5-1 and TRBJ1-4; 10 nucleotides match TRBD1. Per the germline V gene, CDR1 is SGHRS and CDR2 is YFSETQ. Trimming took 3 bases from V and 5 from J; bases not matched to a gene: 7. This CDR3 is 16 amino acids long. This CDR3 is CASSSYGDRGNEKLFF. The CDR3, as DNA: TGCGCCAGCAGCTCGTATGGGGACAGGGGCAATGAAAAACTGTTTTTT.

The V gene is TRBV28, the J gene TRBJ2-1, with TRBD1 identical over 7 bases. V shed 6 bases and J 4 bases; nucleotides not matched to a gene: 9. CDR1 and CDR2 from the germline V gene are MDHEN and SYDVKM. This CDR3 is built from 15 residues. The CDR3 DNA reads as TGTGCCAGCAGCCGCGACAGGGTGGGGTACAATGAGCAGTTCTTC. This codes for CASSRDRVGYNEQFF.

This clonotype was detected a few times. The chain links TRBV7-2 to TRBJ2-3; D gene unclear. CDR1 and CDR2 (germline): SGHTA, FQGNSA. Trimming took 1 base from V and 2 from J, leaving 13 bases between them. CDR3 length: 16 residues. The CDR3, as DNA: TGTGCCAGCAGCTTAGTTAGCAGGATGATCACAGATACGCAGTATTTT. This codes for CASSLVSRMITDTQYF.

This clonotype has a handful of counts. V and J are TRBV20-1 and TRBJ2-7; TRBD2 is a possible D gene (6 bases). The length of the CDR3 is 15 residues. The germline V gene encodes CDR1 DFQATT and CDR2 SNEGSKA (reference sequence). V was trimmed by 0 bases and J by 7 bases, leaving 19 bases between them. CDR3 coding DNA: TGCAGTGCTAGAGAGCGGGGAGCCGTCAGGTGGGAGCAGTACTTC. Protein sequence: CSARERGAVRWEQYF.

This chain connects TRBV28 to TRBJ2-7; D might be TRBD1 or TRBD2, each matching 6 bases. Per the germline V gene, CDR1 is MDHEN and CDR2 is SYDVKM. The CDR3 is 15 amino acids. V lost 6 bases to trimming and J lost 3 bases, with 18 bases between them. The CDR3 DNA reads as TGTGCCAGCAGCAAAGGGGGGCCCGAAGGCTACGAGCAGTACTTC. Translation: CASSKGGPEGYEQYF.

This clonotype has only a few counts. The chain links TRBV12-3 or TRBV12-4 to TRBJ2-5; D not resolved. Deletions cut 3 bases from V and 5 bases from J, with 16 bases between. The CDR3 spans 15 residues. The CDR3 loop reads CASSLESRRWETQYF. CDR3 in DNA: TGTGCCAGCAGTTTGGAATCTAGGAGATGGGAGACCCAGTACTTC.

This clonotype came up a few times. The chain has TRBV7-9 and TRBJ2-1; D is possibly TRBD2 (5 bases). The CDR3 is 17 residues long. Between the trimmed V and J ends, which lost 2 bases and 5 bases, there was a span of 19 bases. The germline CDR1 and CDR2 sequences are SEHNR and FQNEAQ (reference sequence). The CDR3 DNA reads TGTGCCAGCAGCTTAATAAACAGCGGACGCTTCCACAATGAGCAGTTCTTC. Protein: CASSLINSGRFHNEQFF.

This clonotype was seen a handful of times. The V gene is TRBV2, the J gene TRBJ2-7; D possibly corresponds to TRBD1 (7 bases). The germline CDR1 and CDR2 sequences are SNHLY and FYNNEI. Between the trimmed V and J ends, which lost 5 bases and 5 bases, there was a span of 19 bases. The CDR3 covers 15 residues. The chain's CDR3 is CASSRGTAASNEQYF. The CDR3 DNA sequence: TGTGCCAGCAGTCGCGGGACAGCCGCCTCAAACGAGCAGTACTTC.

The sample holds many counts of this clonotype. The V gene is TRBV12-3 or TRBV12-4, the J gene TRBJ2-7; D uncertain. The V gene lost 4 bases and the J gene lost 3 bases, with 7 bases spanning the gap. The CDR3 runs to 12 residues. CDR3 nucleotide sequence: TGTGCCAGCAGTTCTAACTTCTACGAGCAGTACTTC. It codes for CASSSNFYEQYF.

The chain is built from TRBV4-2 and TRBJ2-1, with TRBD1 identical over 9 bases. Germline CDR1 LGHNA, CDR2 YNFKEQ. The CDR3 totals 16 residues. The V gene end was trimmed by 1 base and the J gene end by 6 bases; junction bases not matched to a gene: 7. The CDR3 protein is CASSQAGTGIFNEQFF. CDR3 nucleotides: TGTGCCAGCAGCCAAGCAGGGACAGGGATTTTCAATGAGCAGTTCTTC.